The rows below give T cell receptor beta chains drawn from one sample of a study of glioma-infiltrating T cells. TCRdb re-analysed the multiplex PCR reads in MiXCR, keeping a single row per CDR3 protein. The sample has under 200,000 distinct CDR3 sequences, around 40% seen once. Sequences were obtained from glioma tissue, nonneoplastic brain tissue, or PBMCs (not recorded which). The receptors stem from a human donor with low-grade glioma or glioblastoma, undergoing nonglioma brain surgery, or in good health (not recorded which). Each CDR3 is given with its conserved first and last residue. D genes are given only for firm matches. Size values are once, few and many counts, or a class for expanded clones, and some rows have none.

D gene: NA
V gene: TRBV5-4
J gene: TRBJ2-1
clone size: NA
CDR3 DNA: TGTGCCAGCAGCTTGGGTTCTGGGTACGGGAATGAGCAGTTCTTC
CDR3 protein: CASSLGSGYGNEQFF

D gene: NA
V gene: TRBV20-1
J gene: TRBJ1-1
clone size: many
CDR3 DNA: TGCAGTGCTAGAGAACGGCAGGGCCTGGGCACTGAAGCTTTCTTT
CDR3 protein: CSARERQGLGTEAFF

D gene: NA
V gene: TRBV6-1
J gene: TRBJ1-1
clone size: many
CDR3 DNA: TGTGCCAGCGGTTCAGGGAGGTCAACTGAAGCTTTCTTT
CDR3 protein: CASGSGRSTEAFF

D gene: TRBD2
V gene: TRBV4-1
J gene: TRBJ2-1
clone size: many
CDR3 DNA: TGCGCCAGCAGCCAAGGAGCGGGAGGAGGAGATGAGCAGTTCTTC
CDR3 protein: CASSQGAGGGDEQFF

D gene: NA
V gene: TRBV6-6
J gene: TRBJ2-1
clone size: many
CDR3 DNA: TGTGCCAGCAGTTACCGGGACACGCAATACAATGAGCAGTTCTTC
CDR3 protein: CASSYRDTQYNEQFF

D gene: NA
V gene: TRBV20-1
J gene: TRBJ2-7
clone size: few
CDR3 DNA: TGCAGTGCCTCCAGTGGGGGGAGCTACGAGCAGTACTTC
CDR3 protein: CSASSGGSYEQYF

D gene: NA
V gene: TRBV6-1
J gene: TRBJ2-1
clone size: many
CDR3 DNA: TGTGCCAGCGCCGACCGTTTTCGCCGCTACAATGAGCAGTTCTTC
CDR3 protein: CASADRFRRYNEQFF

D gene: TRBD1
V gene: TRBV19
J gene: TRBJ2-5
clone size: NA
CDR3 DNA: TGTGCCAGTAGACAGGGGGGCAGCGAAGAGACCCAGTACTTC
CDR3 protein: CASRQGGSEETQYF

D gene: TRBD2
V gene: TRBV29-1
J gene: TRBJ2-3
clone size: NA
CDR3 DNA: TGCAGCGTTGAAGGTAGAGGGAGGGCAGATACGCAGTATTTT
CDR3 protein: CSVEGRGRADTQYF

D gene: NA
V gene: TRBV7-2
J gene: TRBJ1-2
clone size: few
CDR3 DNA: TGTGCCAGCAGCTTAACCAGGGACAACTATGGCTACACCTTC
CDR3 protein: CASSLTRDNYGYTF

D gene: NA
V gene: TRBV2
J gene: TRBJ2-5
clone size: NA
CDR3 DNA: TGTGCCACCTCCGTATCACCCCGAACCGAAGAGACCCAGTACTTC
CDR3 protein: CATSVSPRTEETQYF

D gene: NA
V gene: TRBV7-9
J gene: TRBJ2-3
clone size: NA
CDR3 DNA: TGTGCCAGCAGCTTAGTTGAGCTGGATACGCAGTATTTT
CDR3 protein: CASSLVELDTQYF

D gene: NA
V gene: TRBV5-1
J gene: TRBJ2-1
clone size: NA
CDR3 DNA: TGCGCCAGCAGCCTGGGGAGTGATTGGTTCTTC
CDR3 protein: CASSLGSDWFF

D gene: NA
V gene: TRBV20-1
J gene: TRBJ2-7
clone size: many
CDR3 DNA: TGCAGTGCTAGGGCTGACAGGTCCGAGCAGTACTTC
CDR3 protein: CSARADRSEQYF

D gene: NA
V gene: TRBV12-3/TRBV12-4
J gene: TRBJ1-1
clone size: NA
CDR3 DNA: TGTGCCAGCAGTTTAGTTCCCCGCCTGGTGACTGAAGCTTTCTTT
CDR3 protein: CASSLVPRLVTEAFF

D gene: NA
V gene: TRBV4-1
J gene: TRBJ1-2
clone size: NA
CDR3 DNA: TGCGCCAGCAGCCAAGATCTGGTAGACTATGGCTACACCTTC
CDR3 protein: CASSQDLVDYGYTF

D gene: NA
V gene: TRBV28
J gene: TRBJ2-6
clone size: NA
CDR3 DNA: TGTGCCAGCAGCTCTATACGCTCTGGGACCAACGTCATGACTTTC
CDR3 protein: CASSSIRSGTNVMTF

D gene: NA
V gene: TRBV14
J gene: TRBJ2-7
clone size: NA
CDR3 DNA: TGTGCCAGCAGCCAAGTTTCGGTTCCCTACGAGCAGTACTTC
CDR3 protein: CASSQVSVPYEQYF

D gene: NA
V gene: TRBV14
J gene: TRBJ2-3
clone size: NA
CDR3 DNA: TGTGCCAGCAGCCAAGCTCTAGGACTTACAGATACGAAATATTTT
CDR3 protein: CASSQALGLTDTKYF

D gene: NA
V gene: TRBV19
J gene: TRBJ2-5
clone size: NA
CDR3 DNA: TGTGCCAGTACCGGTTCGTACCAAGAGACCCAGTACTTC
CDR3 protein: CASTGSYQETQYF

D gene: TRBD1
V gene: TRBV27
J gene: TRBJ2-3
clone size: many
CDR3 DNA: TGTGCCAGCAGTTTTTTAGGACAGGGGGCAGGAGGAGATACGCAGTATTTT
CDR3 protein: CASSFLGQGAGGDTQYF

D gene: NA
V gene: TRBV27
J gene: TRBJ2-7
clone size: many
CDR3 DNA: TGTGCCGTCAGCGCGGGTCCCACTTACGAGCAGTACTTC
CDR3 protein: CAVSAGPTYEQYF

D gene: NA
V gene: TRBV4-2
J gene: TRBJ2-1
clone size: NA
CDR3 DNA: TGTGCCAGCAGCCAAGAATGGAGGGTAAGCTCCTACAATGAGCAGTTCTTC
CDR3 protein: CASSQEWRVSSYNEQFF

D gene: NA
V gene: TRBV14
J gene: TRBJ2-5
clone size: NA
CDR3 DNA: TGTGCCAGCAGCCCGACAGGCTGGGGGGAGACCCAGTACTTC
CDR3 protein: CASSPTGWGETQYF

D gene: TRBD1
V gene: TRBV10-2
J gene: TRBJ1-2
clone size: NA
CDR3 DNA: TGTGCCACCAGGGGGACATGGGAATTCTATGGCTACACCTTC
CDR3 protein: CATRGTWEFYGYTF

D gene: TRBD2
V gene: TRBV20-1
J gene: TRBJ2-1
clone size: NA
CDR3 DNA: TGCAGTGCTAGGGATAGCGGGGACTTTTACAATGAGCAGTTCTTC
CDR3 protein: CSARDSGDFYNEQFF

D gene: NA
V gene: TRBV12-3/TRBV12-4
J gene: TRBJ1-5
clone size: NA
CDR3 DNA: TGTGCCAGCACCTTAGGGGGGGGGAAGCAGCCCCAGCATTTT
CDR3 protein: CASTLGGGKQPQHF

D gene: TRBD1
V gene: TRBV11-1
J gene: TRBJ1-2
clone size: once
CDR3 DNA: TGTGCCAGCATCTTATTTCTACGGGACAGTGGGACTTATGGCTACACCTTC
CDR3 protein: CASILFLRDSGTYGYTF

D gene: NA
V gene: TRBV28
J gene: TRBJ2-7
clone size: many
CDR3 DNA: TGTGCCAGCAGCCCTGGGGGGGCCCCCTCCTACGAGCAGTACTTC
CDR3 protein: CASSPGGAPSYEQYF

D gene: NA
V gene: TRBV20-1
J gene: TRBJ1-2
clone size: many
CDR3 DNA: TGCAGTGCCGGCCCGGACAGAGGGGGCTATGGCTACACCTTC
CDR3 protein: CSAGPDRGGYGYTF

D gene: NA
V gene: TRBV19
J gene: TRBJ2-7
clone size: NA
CDR3 DNA: TGTGCCAGTAGCTTAGCGGTGAGCTGCGAGCAGTACTTC
CDR3 protein: CASSLAVSCEQYF

D gene: NA
V gene: TRBV6-6
J gene: TRBJ1-1
clone size: NA
CDR3 DNA: TGTGCCAGCAGTTACTCGTCAGGGATGGTCGCTGAAGCTTTCTTT
CDR3 protein: CASSYSSGMVAEAFF

D gene: NA
V gene: TRBV12-3/TRBV12-4
J gene: TRBJ1-4
clone size: few
CDR3 DNA: TGTGCCAGCAGGCCTCAGGGAAATGAAAAACTGTTTTTT
CDR3 protein: CASRPQGNEKLFF

D gene: NA
V gene: TRBV18
J gene: TRBJ2-5
clone size: NA
CDR3 DNA: TGTGCCAGCTCACCACTCCGGGGACAACAAGAGACCCGGTACTTC
CDR3 protein: CASSPLRGQQETRYF

D gene: NA
V gene: TRBV11-1
J gene: TRBJ1-2
clone size: many
CDR3 DNA: TGTGCCAGCAGTCTGACAGCTAACTATGGCTACACCTTC
CDR3 protein: CASSLTANYGYTF

D gene: NA
V gene: TRBV15
J gene: TRBJ2-7
clone size: many
CDR3 DNA: TGTGCCACCAGCAGGGAAACAGGGTCCTACGAGCAGTACTTC
CDR3 protein: CATSRETGSYEQYF

D gene: NA
V gene: TRBV6-5
J gene: TRBJ1-2
clone size: NA
CDR3 DNA: TGTGCCAGCAGTTACGGGGGTACTGGCTACTATGGCTACACCTTC
CDR3 protein: CASSYGGTGYYGYTF

D gene: NA
V gene: TRBV28
J gene: TRBJ1-2
clone size: NA
CDR3 DNA: TGTGCCAGAAGTTTTCGGGTTTCGAATGGCTACAACTTC
CDR3 protein: CARSFRVSNGYNF

D gene: TRBD1
V gene: TRBV18
J gene: TRBJ2-1
clone size: NA
CDR3 DNA: TGTGCCAGCTCACTGGACAGGGACGAGCAGTTCTTC
CDR3 protein: CASSLDRDEQFF

D gene: TRBD2
V gene: TRBV20-1
J gene: TRBJ2-1
clone size: many
CDR3 DNA: TGCAGTGCTAAGGGACTAGCGGGAAACTTGGCGGGGGAGCAGTTCTTC
CDR3 protein: CSAKGLAGNLAGEQFF

D gene: NA
V gene: TRBV30
J gene: TRBJ1-4
clone size: NA
CDR3 DNA: TGTGCCTGGACCCTAGGGACTCCGGAAAAACTGTTTTTT
CDR3 protein: CAWTLGTPEKLFF

D gene: NA
V gene: TRBV6-1
J gene: TRBJ2-7
clone size: many
CDR3 DNA: TGTGCCAGCAGTGCCCCAAGCGACTCCTACGAGCAGTACTTC
CDR3 protein: CASSAPSDSYEQYF

D gene: TRBD1
V gene: TRBV10-3
J gene: TRBJ2-1
clone size: NA
CDR3 DNA: TGTGCCATCAAAAGTTATGTTGGGGGGGGACAGGGCTACAATGAGCAGTTCTTC
CDR3 protein: CAIKSYVGGGQGYNEQFF

D gene: NA
V gene: TRBV20-1
J gene: TRBJ2-7
clone size: many
CDR3 DNA: TGCAGTGCTAGCGCGGGGAGGGGGCACGAGCAGTACTTC
CDR3 protein: CSASAGRGHEQYF

D gene: NA
V gene: TRBV28
J gene: TRBJ2-3
clone size: many
CDR3 DNA: TGTGCCCACCGGGACATAAGCACAGATACGCAGTATTTT
CDR3 protein: CAHRDISTDTQYF

D gene: NA
V gene: TRBV4-1
J gene: TRBJ2-1
clone size: NA
CDR3 DNA: TGCGCCAGCAGCCAAGTTTTGGGACCTAGCTCCTACAATGAGCAGTTCTTC
CDR3 protein: CASSQVLGPSSYNEQFF

D gene: TRBD2
V gene: TRBV20-1
J gene: TRBJ2-1
clone size: many
CDR3 DNA: TGCAGTGCTACCCTAGCGGGAGGATTCAATGAGCAGTTCTTC
CDR3 protein: CSATLAGGFNEQFF

D gene: TRBD2
V gene: TRBV6-5
J gene: TRBJ2-1
clone size: NA
CDR3 DNA: TGCGCCAGCAGCCCCGCGTCACTAGCGGGGAATGAGCAGTTCTTC
CDR3 protein: CASSPASLAGNEQFF

D gene: TRBD1
V gene: TRBV6-4
J gene: TRBJ2-3
clone size: NA
CDR3 DNA: TGTGCCAGCAGTGAGACAGGGGCCGAATCCACAGATACGCAGTATTTT
CDR3 protein: CASSETGAESTDTQYF

D gene: NA
V gene: TRBV7-2
J gene: TRBJ2-3
clone size: many
CDR3 DNA: TGTGCCAGCAGCACCCGCCACTATACGCAGTATTTT
CDR3 protein: CASSTRHYTQYF

D gene: NA
V gene: TRBV20-1
J gene: TRBJ2-1
clone size: many
CDR3 DNA: TGCAGTGCTATGCTAGAGAGCTCCTACAATGAGCAGTTCTTC
CDR3 protein: CSAMLESSYNEQFF

D gene: TRBD1
V gene: TRBV3-1
J gene: TRBJ1-4
clone size: few
CDR3 DNA: TGTGCCAGCAGCCAAGATCAGGGGACAGGGCGCGAAAAACTGTTTTTT
CDR3 protein: CASSQDQGTGREKLFF

D gene: NA
V gene: TRBV29-1
J gene: TRBJ2-7
clone size: few
CDR3 DNA: TGCAGCGCAGTTCTAGGACTTAGCTCCTACGAGCAGTACTTC
CDR3 protein: CSAVLGLSSYEQYF

D gene: TRBD1
V gene: TRBV11-2
J gene: TRBJ2-3
clone size: few
CDR3 DNA: TGTGCCAGCAGCTTACGGAAGACCGTACAGGGGGATACGCAGTATTTT
CDR3 protein: CASSLRKTVQGDTQYF

D gene: TRBD1
V gene: TRBV20-1
J gene: TRBJ2-1
clone size: NA
CDR3 DNA: TGCAGTGCTAGAGGAACCCGGGACAGGGGCCCCATTGACTACAATGAGCAGTTCTTC
CDR3 protein: CSARGTRDRGPIDYNEQFF

D gene: TRBD2
V gene: TRBV20-1
J gene: TRBJ2-1
clone size: NA
CDR3 DNA: TGCAGTGATAAGGTCCCTGAGGGAGGGTCGTACAATGAGCAGTTCTTC
CDR3 protein: CSDKVPEGGSYNEQFF

D gene: NA
V gene: TRBV20-1
J gene: TRBJ2-7
clone size: NA
CDR3 DNA: TGCAGTGCCATCCGACAGGTGACCTACGAGCAGTACTTC
CDR3 protein: CSAIRQVTYEQYF